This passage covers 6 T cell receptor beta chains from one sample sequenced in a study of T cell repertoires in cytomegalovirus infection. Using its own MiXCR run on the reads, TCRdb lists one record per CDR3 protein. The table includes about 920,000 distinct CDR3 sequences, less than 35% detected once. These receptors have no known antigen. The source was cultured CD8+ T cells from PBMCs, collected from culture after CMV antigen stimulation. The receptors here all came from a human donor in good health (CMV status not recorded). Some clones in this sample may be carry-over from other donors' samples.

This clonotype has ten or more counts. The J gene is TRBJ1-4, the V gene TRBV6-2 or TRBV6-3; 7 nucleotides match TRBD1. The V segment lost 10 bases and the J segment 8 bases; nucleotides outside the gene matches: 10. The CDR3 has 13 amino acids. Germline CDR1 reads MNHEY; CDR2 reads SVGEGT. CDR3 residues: CATSRDSWEKLFF. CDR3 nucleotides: TGTGCCACCAGCCGGGACAGTTGGGAAAAACTGTTTTTT.

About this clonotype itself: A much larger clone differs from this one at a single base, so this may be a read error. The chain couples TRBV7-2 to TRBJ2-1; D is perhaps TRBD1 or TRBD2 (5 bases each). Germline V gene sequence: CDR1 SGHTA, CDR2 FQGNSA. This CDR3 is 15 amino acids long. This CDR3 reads CANSWDALTYNEQFF. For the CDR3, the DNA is TGTGCCAACAGCTGGGACGCCCTTACCTACAATGAGCAGTTCTTC.

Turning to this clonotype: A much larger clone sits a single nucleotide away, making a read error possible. CDR3 region: CASSLGVTYEQYF. The CDR3 nucleotides read TGTGCCAGCAGCTTAGGAGTAACCTACGAGCAGTACTTC. This chain links TRBV7-8 with TRBJ2-7; D gene unclear. V lost 1 base and J lost 2, with 6 bases in between. Germline loops: CDR1 SGHVS, CDR2 FQNEAQ. This CDR3 has 13 amino acids.

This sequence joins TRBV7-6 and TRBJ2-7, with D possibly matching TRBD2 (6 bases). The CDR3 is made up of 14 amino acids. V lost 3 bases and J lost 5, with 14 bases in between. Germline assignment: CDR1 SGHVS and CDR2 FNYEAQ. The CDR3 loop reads CASSLGGRVNEQYF. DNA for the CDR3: TGTGCCAGCAGCTTGGGAGGAAGGGTAAACGAGCAGTACTTC.

CDR3 coding DNA: TGTGCCAGCAGTGATCCCGGACAGGGGACCGAGCAGTACGTC. This translates into CASSDPGQGTEQYV. This chain uses TRBV6-1 with TRBJ2-7; 9 nucleotides agree with TRBD1. This CDR3 has 14 residues. With V trimmed by 3 bases and J by 6 bases, 6 bases remained unmatched. The germline gives CDR1 MNHNS, CDR2 SASEGT.

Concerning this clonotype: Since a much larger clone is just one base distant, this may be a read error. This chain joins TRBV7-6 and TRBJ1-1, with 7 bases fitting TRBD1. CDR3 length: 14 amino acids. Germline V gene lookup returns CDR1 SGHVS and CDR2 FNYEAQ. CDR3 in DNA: TGTGTCAGCAGCTTAGCGCAGGGGGACACTGAAGCTTTCTTT. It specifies CVSSLAQGDTEAFF.